This T cell receptor (beta chain) came from a study of blood T cell repertoires in COVID-19. In the original analysis: From reference gene primer amplification, estimates of nucleated cell counts were derived. Using immunoSEQ multiplex PCR, the repertoire was profiled, and TCRdb retains in-frame clones only, with some absent. D and trimming were read from the DNA, whereas the V and J calls and clone size are those reported in that table. The sample holds about 190,000 clones, roughly nine tenths seen once. Material for sequencing was peripheral blood. This TCR derives from a man aged 25 to 40 with acute or convalescent COVID-19.

CDR3 region: CASSLSTGAGNQPQHF. CDR3 coding DNA: TGTGCCAGCAGTTTATCCACAGGGGCGGGCAATCAGCCCCAGCATTTT. This rearrangement joins TRBV28 to TRBJ1-5; 7 bases fit TRBD1. The ends lost 1 base at V and 2 bases at J; junction bases unmatched: 5. Per germline, CDR1 MDHEN and CDR2 SYDVKM. CDR3 length: 16 residues.